The entry below gives a single T cell receptor beta chain sequence along with its context. Its specificity is unknown. The data stem from a study of T cell responses to AZD1222 COVID-19 vaccine. General study points: AZD1222 recipients seropositive at baseline numbered only six or seven.

Profiled with immunoSEQ multiplex PCR; TCRdb holds only in-frame clones, not every one. Of about 150,000 clones listed, around 89% were seen once; the top ten hold about 6.9%. Sequences were derived from peripheral blood, sampled on day 0 of AZD1222 vaccination. The clonotype comes from an adult in good health.

The CDR3 protein is CATSRELESSYNSPLHF. CDR3 coding DNA: TGTGCCACCAGCAGAGAGCTGGAGAGCTCCTATAATTCACCCCTCCACTTT. This chain joins TRBV15 and TRBJ1-6; D call uncertain. Germline V gene data show CDR1 as LNHNV and CDR2 as YYDKDF (reference sequence). Trimming removed 0 bases from V and 0 bases from J, with 9 bases in between. This CDR3 contains 17 residues.